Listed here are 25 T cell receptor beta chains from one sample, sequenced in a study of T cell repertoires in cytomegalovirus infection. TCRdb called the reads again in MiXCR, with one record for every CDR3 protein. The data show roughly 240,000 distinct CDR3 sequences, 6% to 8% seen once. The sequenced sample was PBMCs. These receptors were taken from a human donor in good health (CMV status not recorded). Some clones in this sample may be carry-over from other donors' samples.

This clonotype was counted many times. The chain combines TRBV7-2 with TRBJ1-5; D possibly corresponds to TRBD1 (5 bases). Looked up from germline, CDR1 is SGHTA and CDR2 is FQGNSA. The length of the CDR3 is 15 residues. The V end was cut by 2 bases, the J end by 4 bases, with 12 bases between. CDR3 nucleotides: TGTGCCAGCAGCTTAACAGGTATAGGAAATCAGCCCCAGCATTTT. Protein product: CASSLTGIGNQPQHF.

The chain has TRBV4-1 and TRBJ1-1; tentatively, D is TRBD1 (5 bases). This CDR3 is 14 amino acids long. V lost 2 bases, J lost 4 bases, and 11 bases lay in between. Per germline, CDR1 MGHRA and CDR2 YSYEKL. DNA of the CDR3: TGCGCCAGCAGCCAAAGGGACGGGACCACTGAAGCTTTCTTT. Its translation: CASSQRDGTTEAFF.

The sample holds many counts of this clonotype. The CDR3 loop is CASSQWGAEAFF. DNA of the CDR3: TGCGCCAGCAGCCAATGGGGGGCTGAAGCTTTCTTT. The rearrangement links TRBV4-3 to TRBJ1-1; possibly TRBD1 for D (5 bases). Germline CDR1 and CDR2: LGHNA and YSLEER. V gave up 2 bases and J gave up 6 bases, with 7 bases separating them. The CDR3 length is 12 residues.

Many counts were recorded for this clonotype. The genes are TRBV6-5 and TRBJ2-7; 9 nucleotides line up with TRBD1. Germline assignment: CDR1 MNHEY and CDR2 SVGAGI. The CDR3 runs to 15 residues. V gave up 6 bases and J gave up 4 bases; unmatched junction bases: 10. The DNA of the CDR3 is TGTGCCAGCAGATCCCCCGGGACAGGGAGGTACGAGCAGTACTTC. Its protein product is CASRSPGTGRYEQYF.

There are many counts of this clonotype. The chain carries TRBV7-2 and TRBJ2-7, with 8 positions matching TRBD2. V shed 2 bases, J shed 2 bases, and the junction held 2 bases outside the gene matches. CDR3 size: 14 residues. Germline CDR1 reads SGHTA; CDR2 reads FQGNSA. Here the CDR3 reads CASSLTGGTYEQYF. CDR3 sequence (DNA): TGTGCCAGCAGCTTAACGGGGGGGACCTACGAGCAGTACTTC.

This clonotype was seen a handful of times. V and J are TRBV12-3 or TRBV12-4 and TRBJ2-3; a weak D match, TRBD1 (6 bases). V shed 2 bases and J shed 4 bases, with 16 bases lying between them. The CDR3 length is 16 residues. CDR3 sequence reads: CASSLLTGRGSDTQYF. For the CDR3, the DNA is TGTGCCAGCAGTTTATTAACGGGCAGGGGTTCAGATACGCAGTATTTT.

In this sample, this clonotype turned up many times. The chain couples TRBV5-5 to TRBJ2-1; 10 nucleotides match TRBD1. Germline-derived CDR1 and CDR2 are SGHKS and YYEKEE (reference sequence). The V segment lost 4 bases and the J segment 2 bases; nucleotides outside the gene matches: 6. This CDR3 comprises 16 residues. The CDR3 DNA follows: TGTGCCAGCAGCCGAGGGACAGGGGTAGCCTACAATGAGCAGTTCTTC. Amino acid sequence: CASSRGTGVAYNEQFF.

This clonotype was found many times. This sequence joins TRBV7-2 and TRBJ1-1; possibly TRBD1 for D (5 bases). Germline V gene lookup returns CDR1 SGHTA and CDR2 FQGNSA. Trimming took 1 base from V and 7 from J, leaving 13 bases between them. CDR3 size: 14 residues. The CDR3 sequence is CASSLGSGLGEAFF. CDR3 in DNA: TGTGCCAGCAGCTTAGGTTCAGGGTTAGGTGAAGCTTTCTTT.

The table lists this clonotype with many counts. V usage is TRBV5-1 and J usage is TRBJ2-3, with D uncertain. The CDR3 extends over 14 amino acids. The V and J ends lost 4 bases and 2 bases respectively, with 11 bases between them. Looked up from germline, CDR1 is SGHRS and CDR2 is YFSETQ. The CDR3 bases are TGCGCCAGCAGCGGGAATACTTTCACAGATACGCAGTATTTT. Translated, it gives CASSGNTFTDTQYF.

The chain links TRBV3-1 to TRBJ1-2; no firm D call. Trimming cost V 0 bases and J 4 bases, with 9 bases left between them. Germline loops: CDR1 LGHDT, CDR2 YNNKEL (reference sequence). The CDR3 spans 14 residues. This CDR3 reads CASSQEGFSYGYTF. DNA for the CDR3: TGTGCCAGCAGCCAAGAAGGGTTCTCCTATGGCTACACCTTC.

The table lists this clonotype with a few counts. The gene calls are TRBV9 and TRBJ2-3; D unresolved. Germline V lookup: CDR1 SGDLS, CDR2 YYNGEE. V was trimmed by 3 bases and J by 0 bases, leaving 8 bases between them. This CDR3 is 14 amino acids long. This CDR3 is CASSEWGSTDTQYF. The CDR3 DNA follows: TGTGCCAGCAGCGAGTGGGGTAGCACAGATACGCAGTATTTT.

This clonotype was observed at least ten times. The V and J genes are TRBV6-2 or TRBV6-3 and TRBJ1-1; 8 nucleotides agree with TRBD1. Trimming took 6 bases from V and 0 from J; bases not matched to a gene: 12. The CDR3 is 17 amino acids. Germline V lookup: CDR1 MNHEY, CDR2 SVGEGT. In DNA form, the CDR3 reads TGTGCCAGCAGAGGGGGACAGGCCGAAACGATGAACACTGAAGCTTTCTTT. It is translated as CASRGGQAETMNTEAFF.

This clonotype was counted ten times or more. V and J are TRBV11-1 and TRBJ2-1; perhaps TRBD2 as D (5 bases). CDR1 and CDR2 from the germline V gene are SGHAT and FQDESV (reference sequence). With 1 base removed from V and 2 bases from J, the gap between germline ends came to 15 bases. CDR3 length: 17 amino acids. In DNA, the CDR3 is TGTGCCAGCAGCTTAGTCGAGGAGGTAGCGCCCTACAATGAGCAGTTCTTC. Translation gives CASSLVEEVAPYNEQFF.

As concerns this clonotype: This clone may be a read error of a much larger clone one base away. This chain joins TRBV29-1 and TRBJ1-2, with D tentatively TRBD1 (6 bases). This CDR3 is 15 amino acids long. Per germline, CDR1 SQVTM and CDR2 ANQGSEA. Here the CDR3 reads CSVEERRQRTGGFTF. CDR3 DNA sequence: TGCAGCGTTGAAGAAAGGAGGCAGCGAACCGGGGGCTTCACCTTC.

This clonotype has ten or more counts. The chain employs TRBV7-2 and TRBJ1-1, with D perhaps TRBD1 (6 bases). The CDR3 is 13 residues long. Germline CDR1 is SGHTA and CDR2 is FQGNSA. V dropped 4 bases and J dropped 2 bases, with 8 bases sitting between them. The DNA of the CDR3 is TGTGCCAGCAGCTACAGGGCCAACACTGAAGCTTTCTTT. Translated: CASSYRANTEAFF.

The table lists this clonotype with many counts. The CDR3 loop reads CASSSGTGGITEAFF. CDR3 DNA: TGTGCCAGCAGTTCAGGGACAGGGGGGATCACTGAAGCTTTCTTT. The chain carries TRBV28 and TRBJ1-1; 11 nucleotides agree with TRBD1. Germline CDR1 reads MDHEN; CDR2 reads SYDVKM. The junction had 5 bases not matched to a gene; V was cut back by 4 bases and J by 4 bases. The CDR3 has 15 amino acids.

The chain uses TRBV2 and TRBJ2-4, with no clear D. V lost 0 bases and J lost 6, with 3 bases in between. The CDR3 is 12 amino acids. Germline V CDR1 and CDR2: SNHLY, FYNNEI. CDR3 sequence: CASSEARNIQYF. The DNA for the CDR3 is TGTGCCAGCAGTGAAGCGAGAAACATTCAGTACTTC.

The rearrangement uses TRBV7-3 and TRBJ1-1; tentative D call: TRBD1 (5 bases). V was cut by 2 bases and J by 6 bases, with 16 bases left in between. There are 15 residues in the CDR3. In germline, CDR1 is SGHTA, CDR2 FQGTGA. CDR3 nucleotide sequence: TGTGCCAGCAGCTTAGGGGGGGGGGGGGACCCTGAAGCTTTCTTT. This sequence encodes CASSLGGGGDPEAFF.

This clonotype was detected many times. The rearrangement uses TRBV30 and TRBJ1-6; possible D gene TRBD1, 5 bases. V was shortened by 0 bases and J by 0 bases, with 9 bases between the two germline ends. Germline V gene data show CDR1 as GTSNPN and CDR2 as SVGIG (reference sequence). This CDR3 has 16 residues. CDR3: CAWSVRDSSYNSPLHF. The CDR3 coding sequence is TGTGCCTGGAGTGTACGAGACAGCTCCTATAATTCACCCCTCCACTTT.

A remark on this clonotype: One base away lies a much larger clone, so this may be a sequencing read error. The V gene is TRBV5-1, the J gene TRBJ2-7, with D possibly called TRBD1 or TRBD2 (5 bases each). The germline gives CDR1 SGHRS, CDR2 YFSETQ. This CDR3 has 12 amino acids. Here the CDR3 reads CTSSFPGAEQYF. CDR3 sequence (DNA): TGCACCAGCAGCTTCCCCGGGGCCGAGCAGTACTTC.

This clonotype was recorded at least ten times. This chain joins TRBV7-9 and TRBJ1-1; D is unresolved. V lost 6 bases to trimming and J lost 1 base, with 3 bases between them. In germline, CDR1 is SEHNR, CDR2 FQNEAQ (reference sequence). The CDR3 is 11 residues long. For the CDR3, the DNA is TGTGCCAGCAGGTCGAACACTGAAGCTTTCTTT. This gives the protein CASRSNTEAFF.

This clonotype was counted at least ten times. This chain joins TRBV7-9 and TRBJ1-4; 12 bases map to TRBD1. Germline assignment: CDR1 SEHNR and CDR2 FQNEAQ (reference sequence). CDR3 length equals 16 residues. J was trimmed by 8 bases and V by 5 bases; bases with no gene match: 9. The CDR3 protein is CASSPGQGAMMEKLFF. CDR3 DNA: TGTGCCAGCAGCCCGGGACAGGGGGCGATGATGGAAAAACTGTTTTTT.

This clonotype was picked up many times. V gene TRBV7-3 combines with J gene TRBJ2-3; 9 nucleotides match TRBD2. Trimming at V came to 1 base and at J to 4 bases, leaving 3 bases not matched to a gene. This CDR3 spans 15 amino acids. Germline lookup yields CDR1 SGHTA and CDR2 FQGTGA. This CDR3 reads CASSLKAGGPDTQYF. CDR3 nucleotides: TGTGCCAGCAGCTTAAAGGCGGGGGGGCCAGATACGCAGTATTTT.

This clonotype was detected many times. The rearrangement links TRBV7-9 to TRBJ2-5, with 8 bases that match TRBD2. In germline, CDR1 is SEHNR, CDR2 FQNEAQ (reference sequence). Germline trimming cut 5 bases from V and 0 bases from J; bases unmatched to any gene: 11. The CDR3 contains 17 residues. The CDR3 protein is CASSQPGGVGNQETQYF. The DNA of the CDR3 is TGTGCCAGCAGCCAGCCGGGAGGGGTCGGTAACCAAGAGACCCAGTACTTC. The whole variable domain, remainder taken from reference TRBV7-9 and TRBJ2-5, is DTGVSQNPRHKITKRGQNVTFRCDPISEHNRLYWYRQTLGQGPEFLTYFQNEAQLEKSRLLSDRFSAERPKGSFSTLEIQRTEQGDSAMYLCASSQPGGVGNQETQYFGPGTRLLVL.

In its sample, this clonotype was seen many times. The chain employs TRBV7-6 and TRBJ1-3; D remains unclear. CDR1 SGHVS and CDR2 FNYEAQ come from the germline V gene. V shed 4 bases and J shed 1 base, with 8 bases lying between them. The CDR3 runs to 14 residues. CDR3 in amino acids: CASSSQISGNTIYF. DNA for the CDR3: TGTGCCAGCAGCTCTCAGATATCTGGAAACACCATATATTTT. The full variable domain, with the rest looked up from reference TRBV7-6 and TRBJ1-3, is GAGVSQSPRYKVTKRGQDVALRCDPISGHVSLYWYRQALGQGPEFLTYFNYEAQQDKSGLPNDRFSAERPEGSISTLTIQRTEQRDSAMYRCASSSQISGNTIYFGEGSWLTVV.